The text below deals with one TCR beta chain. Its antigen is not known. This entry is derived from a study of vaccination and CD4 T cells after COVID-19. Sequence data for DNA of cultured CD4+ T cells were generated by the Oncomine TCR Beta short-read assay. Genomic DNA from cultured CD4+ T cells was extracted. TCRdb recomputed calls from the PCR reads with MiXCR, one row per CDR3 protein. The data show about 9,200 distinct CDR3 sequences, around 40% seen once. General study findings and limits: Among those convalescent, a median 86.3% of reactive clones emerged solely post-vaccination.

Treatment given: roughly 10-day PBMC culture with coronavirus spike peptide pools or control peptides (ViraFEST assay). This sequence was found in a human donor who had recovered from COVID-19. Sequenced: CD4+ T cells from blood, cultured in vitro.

The CDR3 is CAWTPSGGLADTQYF. DNA for the CDR3: TGTGCCTGGACTCCCAGCGGGGGGTTGGCAGATACGCAGTATTTT. This chain joins TRBV30 and TRBJ2-3, with 9 bases matching TRBD2. This CDR3 spans 15 amino acids. The germline CDR1 and CDR2 sequences are GTSNPN and SVGIG (reference sequence). Trimming cost V 4 bases and J 4 bases; bases outside gene matches: 9.